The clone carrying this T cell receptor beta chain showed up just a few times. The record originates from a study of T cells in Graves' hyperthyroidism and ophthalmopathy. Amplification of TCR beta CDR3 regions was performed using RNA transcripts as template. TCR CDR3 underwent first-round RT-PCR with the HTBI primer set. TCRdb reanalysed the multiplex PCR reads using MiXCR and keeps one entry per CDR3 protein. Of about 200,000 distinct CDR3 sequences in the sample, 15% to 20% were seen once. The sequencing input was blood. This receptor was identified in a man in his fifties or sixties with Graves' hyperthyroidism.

Here the CDR3 reads CASSLAPPEVQFF. CDR3 in DNA: TGCGCCAGCAGCTTGGCCCCCCCCGAGGTGCAGTTCTTC. This chain links TRBV5-1 with TRBJ2-1; D call uncertain. The CDR3 has 13 residues. Trimming stripped 0 bases from V and 12 bases from J, with 13 bases between. CDR1 and CDR2 (germline): SGHRS, YFSETQ.